This T cell receptor (beta chain) was identified during a study of T cell repertoires in cytomegalovirus infection. Across the study: In the study, CMV epitopes included recently identified HLA-C-restricted and well-studied HLA-B-restricted ones. An indication of both CMV infection and matching HLA type came from public TCR beta signatures.

TCRdb called the reads again in MiXCR, with one record for every CDR3 protein. The table has approximately 56,000 distinct CDR3 sequences, around a fifth seen once. General study results and limits: Using cumulative public TCR beta family frequency, the authors identified those who carried CMV together with the relevant HLA.

This clonotype qualifies as medium-sized. As yet, its antigen is unknown. This TCR was recovered from a human donor in good health (CMV status not recorded). Some clones in this sample may be carry-over from other donors' samples. The sample consisted of CD8+ T cells from cultured PBMCs, taken from culture after CMV antigen stimulation.

The CDR3 DNA is TGTGCCAGCAGAGACGTGAAGAGGGGAGCGTCCTATAATTCACCCCTCCACTTT. It translates to CASRDVKRGASYNSPLHF. The chain employs TRBV6-2 or TRBV6-3 and TRBJ1-6; TRBD1 is a possible D gene (5 bases). Germline V gene sequence: CDR1 MNHEY, CDR2 SVGEGT. The CDR3 is 18 residues long. Between the trimmed V and J ends, which lost 6 bases and 1 base, there was a span of 19 bases.